This T cell receptor (beta chain) stems from a study of post-analysis software for immune sequencing data (dated by TCRdb to between 2015 and 2016). Regarding the complete study: Disease courses on record covered relapsing-remitting, secondary progressive and progressive-relapsing multiple sclerosis, though some patients had no subtype annotation. A subset of samples was prepared in parallel using single-end sample barcoding, then pooled and co-amplified after Illumina adapter ligation. The patient repertoires were compared against approximately eleven previously published healthy control repertoires obtained from donors aged 6 to 25 years. Study-level results and caveats: Compared with controls, multiple sclerosis patients had significantly lower normalized Chao1 diversity, a finding suggesting substantial peripheral T-cell clonal expansion. The multiple sclerosis patient group was slightly younger than the control group. When samples were clustered directly using the F measure, samples prepared in the same batch co-clustered strongly, which prompted a batch-effect correction. Patients showed significantly higher frequencies than controls for five TRBV segments, among them TRBV5-6, TRBV5-1 and TRBV20-1.

TCR beta repertoires were profiled from peripheral blood of more than ten young patients with multiple sclerosis to demonstrate the VDJtools post-analysis software. The patients with multiple sclerosis were children and adolescents between about 6 and 16 years of age. This clonotype appeared a few times. Its recognized antigen is unknown. No much larger clone is present one base from it, and per-base qualities are unavailable. Libraries were built with PCR. Instrument used: Illumina HiSeq 2500. To reduce PCR and sequencing biases, unique molecular identifiers were built into the TCR beta cDNA libraries. Every 1 to 10 million input T cells yielded roughly 500,000 cDNA molecules, meaning each molecule approximated one T cell. The patient libraries were prepared and sequenced using the same protocol as the earlier healthy control dataset. Within a given batch, samples were prepared together, multiplexed and sequenced on the same HiSeq lane. The original pipeline was this. Raw barcoded reads were processed with MIGEC, and single-read molecular identifier groups were discarded before consensus assembly and CDR3 extraction. VDJtools was used for post-analysis of the clonotype tables, with diversity normalized by down-sampling every dataset to the smallest sample size. To correct batch-related cross-sample contamination, repertoire overlap clustering matched CDR3 amino acid sequences but not nucleotide sequences. The public sequencing data were trimmed at Q25 with fastp and processed into clonotypes with MiXCR by TCRdb, which kept only in-frame beta chains. When rows share a CDR3 protein, they turn into one entry using the most common DNA and genes. The V and J calls, along with clone size, are taken from TCRdb and not from the paper's own processing. For this sample the table gives roughly 540,000 distinct CDR3 sequences, of which roughly 34% were detected only once. Approximately 6% of the sample lies in the top ten.

V loses 7 bases at its end and J loses 6 bases; junction bases beyond the gene matches: 8. There are 15 amino acids in the CDR3, from cysteine to phenylalanine inclusive. Solely the CDR3 DNA is kept, with 45 bases framed from the first base. CDR1 is given as MNHNY and CDR2 as SVGAGI, both from the germline V gene (reference sequence). Sequenced material: blood. The receptor was derived from a girl aged 2-17 years with multiple sclerosis. The rearrangement joined TRBV6-6 to TRBJ1-6; a stretch of 8 junction bases matches TRBD1. The DNA sequence reads TGTGCCAGCACCGAGGACAGGGCTGGTAATTCACCCCTCCACTTT. Its protein reads: CASTEDRAGNSPLHF.